Shown below are 23 T cell receptor beta chains from a single sample sequenced in a study of CXCR3-negative and CXCR3-positive naive CD8 T cells. The authors prepared UMI-labeled TRB cDNA libraries by 5' RACE. TCRdb reprocessed the 5' RACE reads and stores each CDR3 protein as one record, lacking DNA. Its listing shows 75,000 to 100,000 distinct CDR3 sequences. Notes on the study in general: In CXCR3-positive naive cells, the TRB CDR3s were more hydrophobic than in CXCR3-negative naive cells.

These receptors have no identified antigens. Sequenced: naive CXCR3+ CD8+ T cells from blood. Subset: CD45RO-CCR7+CD27+CD95- naive CD8+ T cells expressing CXCR3 (TNR3+). These receptors came from a human donor in good health. Some clones in this sample may be carry-over from other donors' samples.

The J gene is TRBJ2-7, the V gene TRBV13. There are 12 residues in the CDR3. Germline loops: CDR1 PRHDT, CDR2 FYEKMQ (reference sequence). The chain's CDR3 is CASSPTQFEQYF. Looking up the rest from reference TRBV13 and TRBJ2-7 gives the full variable domain: AAGVIQSPRHLIKEKRETATLKCYPIPRHDTVYWYQQGPGQDPQFLISFYEKMQSDKGSIPDRFSAQQFSDYHSELNMSSLELGDSALYFCASSPTQFEQYFGPGTRLTVT.

V usage is TRBV28 and J usage is TRBJ2-2; checking the TCRdb D call of TRBD2 is not possible without DNA. CDR3 length: 19 residues. CDR1 and CDR2 (germline): MDHEN, SYDVKM. This chain's CDR3 is CASSLSRLGLAGVTVELFF.

This chain links TRBV6-5 with TRBJ2-5; TCRdb selects TRBD2, and the lack of DNA leaves this call unchecked. The CDR3 sequence is 15 residues long. The V gene's germline CDR1 is MNHEY and CDR2 SVGAGI. CDR3 sequence reads: CASSYKIGGSETQYF.

This sequence joins TRBV27 and TRBJ1-1; TCRdb calls TRBD1, which cannot be checked without DNA. The CDR3 has 13 residues. Germline assignment: CDR1 MNHEY and CDR2 SMNVEV (reference sequence). The CDR3 here is CASGRGLGTEAFF.

The chain employs TRBV7-2 and TRBJ2-6; the D gene TCRdb calls, TRBD1, cannot be checked with no DNA. CDR3 length: 12 amino acids. The germline V gene has CDR1 SGHTA and CDR2 FQGNSA. Here the CDR3 reads CASSGPGQALTF.

The V gene is TRBV10-3, the J gene TRBJ1-2; TCRdb outputs TRBD1, but without DNA this stays unchecked. Germline V gene data show CDR1 as ENHRY and CDR2 as SYGVKD. The CDR3 runs 17 residues. CDR3 region: CAISDTGQGTAVDGYTF.

This chain links TRBV20-1 with TRBJ2-5; TCRdb gives TRBD1 as the D gene, but with no DNA this cannot be confirmed. Germline CDR1 reads DFQATT; CDR2 reads SNEGSKA (reference sequence). The CDR3 length is 11 residues. The CDR3 loop is CSARRGETQYF.

This chain connects TRBV25-1 to TRBJ2-1; TCRdb indicates TRBD2, and absent DNA this call remains unverified. Germline V gene sequence: CDR1 MGHDK, CDR2 SYGVNS. The CDR3 sequence is 15 residues long. This chain's CDR3 is CASSELAEIDNEQFF.

This rearrangement joins TRBV27 to TRBJ2-1; TCRdb's D gene call, TRBD2, goes unchecked for lack of DNA. The germline V gene has CDR1 MNHEY and CDR2 SMNVEV (reference sequence). This CDR3 is built from 17 residues. The CDR3 spells CASSLIPLAGLYNEQFF.

The J gene is TRBJ2-7, the V gene TRBV11-2; TCRdb designates TRBD1, a call that cannot be tested without DNA. Germline lookup yields CDR1 SGHAT and CDR2 FQNNGV. The CDR3 totals 20 residues. CDR3 region: CASSSLPTPRGMGQTYEQYF. The entire variable domain, with the rest obtained from reference TRBV11-2 and TRBJ2-7, is as follows: EAGVAQSPRYKIIEKRQSVAFWCNPISGHATLYWYQQILGQGPKLLIQFQNNGVVDDSQLPKDRFSAERLKGVDSTLKIQPAKLEDSAVYLCASSSLPTPRGMGQTYEQYFGPGTRLTVT.

The CDR3 is CSARGAGTDSYEQYF. The chain uses TRBV20-1 and TRBJ2-7; TCRdb indicates TRBD1, and absent DNA this call remains unverified. In germline, CDR1 is DFQATT, CDR2 SNEGSKA (reference sequence). The CDR3 has 15 residues.

This chain connects TRBV7-3 to TRBJ1-2; TCRdb proposes TRBD1, but this gene call is untestable without DNA. The CDR3 spans 13 residues. Germline lookup yields CDR1 SGHTA and CDR2 FQGTGA. CDR3 sequence: CASSLDSTYGYTF. The variable domain in full, completed from reference TRBV7-3 and TRBJ1-2, reads GAGVSQTPSNKVTEKGKYVELRCDPISGHTALYWYRQSLGQGPEFLIYFQGTGAADDSGLPNDRFFAVRPEGSVSTLKIQRTERGDSAVYLCASSLDSTYGYTFGSGTRLTVV.

The CDR3 spells CASSLAADTQYF. The chain links TRBV5-1 to TRBJ2-3. Germline V gene sequence: CDR1 SGHRS, CDR2 YFSETQ. The CDR3 totals 12 residues.

The rearrangement links TRBV7-6 to TRBJ2-5; without DNA, the TCRdb call of TRBD2 cannot be checked. This CDR3 region has 16 residues. The germline CDR1 and CDR2 sequences are SGHVS and FNYEAQ. CDR3 protein: CASSALRGRLQETQYF. The full variable domain, rest sourced from reference TRBV7-6 and TRBJ2-5, is GAGVSQSPRYKVTKRGQDVALRCDPISGHVSLYWYRQALGQGPEFLTYFNYEAQQDKSGLPNDRFSAERPEGSISTLTIQRTEQRDSAMYRCASSALRGRLQETQYFGPGTRLLVL.

This CDR3 is CALTGENQETQYF. This rearrangement joins TRBV28 to TRBJ2-5; there is no DNA to check the TCRdb D call of TRBD1. In germline, CDR1 is MDHEN, CDR2 SYDVKM. CDR3 length equals 13 residues.

The gene calls are TRBV5-1 and TRBJ2-1; there is no DNA to check the TCRdb D call of TRBD1. From germline, CDR1 is SGHRS and CDR2 YFSETQ. The CDR3 has 16 residues. The CDR3 here is CASSLGGGASYNEQFF.

The gene calls are TRBV27 and TRBJ2-1; the D call from TCRdb, TRBD1, cannot be confirmed without DNA. This CDR3 is built from 13 residues. Per germline, CDR1 MNHEY and CDR2 SMNVEV (reference sequence). The CDR3 protein is CASSLPGGYEQFF.

V and J are TRBV29-1 and TRBJ2-1; the D gene TCRdb calls, TRBD2, cannot be checked with no DNA. Germline CDR1 and CDR2: SQVTM and ANQGSEA. The CDR3 is 17 residues long. The CDR3 region is CSVLTSGSSRSYNEQFF.

This chain's CDR3 is CASSVAWHSSYEQYF. The gene calls are TRBV9 and TRBJ2-7. CDR1 is SGDLS and CDR2 is YYNGEE in the germline V gene. This CDR3 has 15 amino acids.

This sequence joins TRBV20-1 and TRBJ2-1. CDR3 size: 17 residues. Germline V gives CDR1 DFQATT, CDR2 SNEGSKA (reference sequence). The CDR3 region is CSAISSATAGTYNEQFF.

This chain links TRBV7-6 with TRBJ2-1; TCRdb proposes TRBD2, but this gene call is untestable without DNA. Germline CDR1 and CDR2: SGHVS and FNYEAQ. This CDR3 has 14 amino acids. CDR3 loop: CASSNGMGNNEQFF. The full variable domain, with the rest looked up from reference TRBV7-6 and TRBJ2-1, is GAGVSQSPRYKVTKRGQDVALRCDPISGHVSLYWYRQALGQGPEFLTYFNYEAQQDKSGLPNDRFSAERPEGSISTLTIQRTEQRDSAMYRCASSNGMGNNEQFFGPGTRLTVL.

J is TRBJ2-7 and V is TRBV6-5. Germline CDR1 reads MNHEY; CDR2 reads SVGAGI. The length of the CDR3 is 17 residues. The CDR3: CASSYFHGDSFSYEQYF.

The rearrangement uses TRBV7-6 and TRBJ2-7; lacking DNA, the TRBD2 call made by TCRdb goes unchecked. This CDR3 has 15 residues. Looked up from germline, CDR1 is SGHVS and CDR2 is FNYEAQ. CDR3 protein: CASSSLNLGVDEQYF.